These 27 T cell receptor beta chains share one sample of origin, sequenced in a study of CD8 T cells in Susac syndrome. RNA in amounts of roughly 0.5 to 1 ug was reverse transcribed with random hexamers. TCRdb reanalysed the immunoSEQ multiplex PCR reads using MiXCR and keeps one entry per CDR3 protein. The table records roughly 25,000 distinct CDR3 sequences, just over 90% of them present only once. Sequenced: CD8+ T cells from PBMCs. Every receptor here comes from a human donor with Susac syndrome.

This clonotype was recorded only once. The genes are TRBV13 and TRBJ2-7; 9 bases are shared with TRBD1. Per the germline V gene, CDR1 is PRHDT and CDR2 is FYEKMQ (reference sequence). CDR3 length equals 14 residues. The V and J ends lost 4 bases and 4 bases, in that order; junction bases with no gene match: 5. This CDR3 is CASSSRDREYEQYF. The CDR3 bases are TGTGCCAGCAGCTCGCGGGACAGGGAGTACGAGCAGTACTTC.

V is TRBV4-1 and J is TRBJ2-7; 9 positions agree with TRBD1. CDR1 and CDR2 (germline): MGHRA, YSYEKL. The CDR3 contains 15 residues. The trim removed 2 bases at V and 3 bases at J, leaving 5 bases unmatched. The CDR3 loop reads CASSQLRQGVYEQYF. DNA for the CDR3: TGCGCCAGCAGCCAACTAAGACAGGGGGTCTACGAGCAGTACTTC.

The gene calls are TRBV5-1 and TRBJ1-2; no reliable D call. The germline V and J ends were trimmed by 2 bases and 3 bases, with 8 bases remaining between them. The length of the CDR3 is 13 residues. Germline V gene data show CDR1 as SGHRS and CDR2 as YFSETQ. CDR3 sequence: CASSFGQDYGYTF. CDR3 nucleotide sequence: TGCGCCAGCAGCTTCGGCCAGGACTATGGCTACACCTTC.

The J gene is TRBJ1-3, the V gene TRBV25-1, with TRBD1 identical over 7 bases. CDR1 and CDR2 (germline): MGHDK, SYGVNS. The CDR3 sequence is 16 residues long. Trimming took 6 bases from V and 4 from J; bases not matched to a gene: 12. CDR3 residues: CASRPPTGHHGNTIYF. CDR3 DNA: TGTGCCAGCAGACCACCGACAGGGCACCACGGAAACACCATATATTTT.

The chain uses TRBV2 and TRBJ2-7, with TRBD1 as a possible D gene (6 bases). The CDR3 is 14 residues long. Germline V gene data show CDR1 as SNHLY and CDR2 as FYNNEI. The V end was cut by 8 bases, the J end by 1 base, with 15 bases between. The CDR3 reads CASLGTNPSYEQYF. Here the CDR3 DNA reads TGTGCCAGCCTCGGGACAAACCCTTCCTACGAGCAGTACTTC. Together with reference TRBV2 and TRBJ2-7, the CDR3 gives the full variable domain: EPEVTQTPSHQVTQMGQEVILRCVPISNHLYFYWYRQILGQKVEFLVSFYNNEISEKSEIFDDQFSVERPDGSNFTLKIRSTKLEDSAMYFCASLGTNPSYEQYFGPGTRLTVT.

This rearrangement joins TRBV7-6 to TRBJ2-3; tentatively, D is TRBD1 or TRBD2 (6 bases each). CDR3 length equals 15 residues. V was trimmed by 4 bases and J by 2 bases, leaving 13 bases between them. Per the germline V gene, CDR1 is SGHVS and CDR2 is FNYEAQ. This CDR3 reads CASSSRGAPTDTQYF. The CDR3 DNA is TGTGCCAGCAGCTCAAGGGGGGCCCCCACAGATACGCAGTATTTT.

The CDR3 nucleotides are TGTGCCAGCAGAGGGCCCTATGCTAACTATGGCTACACCTTC. The encoded protein is CASRGPYANYGYTF. The V and J genes are TRBV28 and TRBJ1-2, with D unresolved. Trimming pared 6 bases from V and 0 bases from J, leaving 11 bases between. Germline loops: CDR1 MDHEN, CDR2 SYDVKM. The CDR3 is made up of 14 amino acids.

The V call is TRBV15, the J call TRBJ1-2, with D possibly TRBD1 on 5 matching bases. V was shortened by 1 base and J by 0 bases, with 9 bases between the two germline ends. CDR1 LNHNV and CDR2 YYDKDF come from the germline V gene (reference sequence). The CDR3 is 15 residues long. The CDR3 DNA sequence: TGTGCCACCAGCAGAGTTTACAGGACTAACTATGGCTACACCTTC. Translating gives CATSRVYRTNYGYTF.

This chain uses TRBV11-3 with TRBJ2-1, with D possibly being TRBD1 (5 bases). Per the germline V gene, CDR1 is SGHNT and CDR2 is YENEEA. The V end was cut by 1 base, the J end by 1 base, with 8 bases between. The CDR3 sequence is 15 residues long. The CDR3 coding sequence is TGTGCCAGCAGCTTAGGGGGCAGTTCCTACAATGAGCAGTTCTTC. It codes for CASSLGGSSYNEQFF.

V and J are TRBV19 and TRBJ2-3, with 8 bases aligning to TRBD1. CDR3 length: 17 residues. Trimming removed 4 bases from V and 6 bases from J; junction bases left unmatched: 15. The germline V gene has CDR1 LNHDA and CDR2 SQIVND (reference sequence). The CDR3 DNA reads as TGTGCCAGTAGTAATCCTGCCGGGCAGGGGGCCGGGGATACGCAGTATTTT. Protein product: CASSNPAGQGAGDTQYF.

This clonotype was seen a single time. The J gene is TRBJ2-3, the V gene TRBV3-1; TRBD1 or TRBD2 may be the D gene (5 bases each). CDR1 and CDR2 (germline): LGHDT, YNNKEL (reference sequence). V lost 3 bases and J 0 bases, leaving 10 bases between the germline ends. The CDR3 contains 15 residues. DNA of the CDR3: TGTGCCAGCAGCCACCGGGGCAGGAGCACAGATACGCAGTATTTT. Translated, it gives CASSHRGRSTDTQYF.

The chain links TRBV12-3 or TRBV12-4 to TRBJ2-7; D is tentatively TRBD1 or TRBD2 (5 bases each). V lost 5 bases, J lost 4 bases, and 21 bases lay in between. CDR3 length: 16 amino acids. The CDR3 loop is CASSQSRDPRMYEQYF. Here the CDR3 DNA reads TGTGCCAGCAGTCAGAGCCGGGACCCCCGCATGTACGAGCAGTACTTC.

The chain links TRBV11-1 to TRBJ1-1; 9 bases map to TRBD1. V shed 5 bases, J shed 1 base, and the junction held 11 bases outside the gene matches. Per germline, CDR1 SGHAT and CDR2 FQDESV (reference sequence). This CDR3 is built from 17 residues. The CDR3 DNA reads TGTGCCAGCAGCCTAACATACTGGGACAGGGAGAACACTGAAGCTTTCTTT. Protein: CASSLTYWDRENTEAFF.

This sequence joins TRBV15 and TRBJ2-7; TRBD1 matches 10 bases. The germline V gene encodes CDR1 LNHNV and CDR2 YYDKDF (reference sequence). V shed 0 bases and J 7 bases; nucleotides not matched to a gene: 6. CDR3 length: 15 residues. Here the CDR3 reads CATSRERQGAGEQYF. CDR3 DNA: TGTGCCACCAGCAGAGAGAGACAGGGGGCTGGTGAGCAGTACTTC.

CDR3 bases: TGTGCCAGCAAAGGACTAGCGGGGGCCGGGGGGTCCCAAGAGACCCAGTACTTC. It encodes CASKGLAGAGGSQETQYF. The chain combines TRBV27 with TRBJ2-5, with 13 bases aligning to TRBD2. V dropped 7 bases and J dropped 1; count of bases not matched to a gene: 12. Germline V gene lookup returns CDR1 MNHEY and CDR2 SMNVEV (reference sequence). CDR3 length equals 18 residues.

The chain employs TRBV7-2 and TRBJ1-1; D is ambiguous. Germline V gene sequence: CDR1 SGHTA, CDR2 FQGNSA. Trimming removed 2 bases at V and 4 bases at J, with 11 bases between. This CDR3 contains 14 residues. The CDR3 nucleotides are TGTGCCAGCAGCTTATTCCCGCTGAGCACTGAAGCTTTCTTT. Amino acid sequence: CASSLFPLSTEAFF.

The chain uses TRBV2 and TRBJ1-1; tentatively, D is TRBD1 (6 bases). V dropped 1 base and J dropped 3 bases, with 9 bases sitting between them. The CDR3 is 14 residues long. CDR1 SNHLY and CDR2 FYNNEI come from the germline V gene. CDR3 DNA sequence: TGTGCCAGCAGTGAAGTCAGGGGTCACACTGAAGCTTTCTTT. The encoded protein is CASSEVRGHTEAFF.

The CDR3 bases are TGTGCCAGCAGCCCGGTGGACAGGGAGGGCTACGAGCAGTACTTC. Translated: CASSPVDREGYEQYF. This chain uses TRBV7-9 with TRBJ2-7, with a possible D match to TRBD1 (8 bases). The CDR3 length is 15 residues. Germline lookup yields CDR1 SEHNR and CDR2 FQNEAQ (reference sequence). V lost 5 bases to trimming and J lost 3 bases, with 17 bases between them.

The chain uses TRBV11-2 and TRBJ2-2; no clear D gene. The CDR3 is made up of 17 amino acids. The ends were cut back, 0 bases at V and 0 bases at J, with 11 bases in the middle. Germline V CDR1 and CDR2: SGHAT, FQNNGV. CDR3 sequence: CASSLDLGRSNTGELFF. The CDR3 DNA reads as TGTGCCAGCAGCTTAGATCTTGGCAGGTCGAACACCGGGGAGCTGTTTTTT.

J is TRBJ1-2 and V is TRBV7-2; the match to TRBD1 covers 7 bases. With 5 bases clipped from V and 5 bases from J, the junction kept 8 bases outside the gene matches. CDR1 and CDR2 (germline): SGHTA, FQGNSA. The CDR3 is made up of 14 amino acids. The CDR3 DNA sequence: TGTGCCAGCAGCCCCTTCGACAGGGCTTATGGCTACACCTTC. Translation: CASSPFDRAYGYTF.

J is TRBJ1-2 and V is TRBV5-6; D is ambiguous. This CDR3 is 11 amino acids long. The germline CDR1 and CDR2 sequences are SGHDT and YYEEEE. The V end was cut by 2 bases, the J end by 7 bases, with 6 bases between. CDR3 amino acids: CASSFESGYTF. The CDR3 region has the DNA TGTGCCAGCAGCTTTGAATCTGGCTACACCTTC.

In nucleotides, the CDR3 is TGTGCCAGCAGCTTACTCCGGACAGGCCTATCCTACGAGCAGTACTTC. This gives the protein CASSLLRTGLSYEQYF. The V call is TRBV5-6, the J call TRBJ2-7, with 7 bases that match TRBD1. The trim removed 2 bases at V and 1 base at J, leaving 9 bases unmatched. Germline loops: CDR1 SGHDT, CDR2 YYEEEE. This CDR3 spans 16 amino acids.

The gene calls are TRBV19 and TRBJ1-5; the D gene is possibly TRBD1 (5 bases). The CDR3 sequence is 15 residues long. The V end lost 6 bases, the J end lost 4 bases, and 16 bases lay between the germline ends. CDR1 and CDR2 (germline): LNHDA, SQIVND (reference sequence). CDR3 nucleotide sequence: TGTGCCAGTAGCACGGGACCCCCAATAAATCAGCCCCAGCATTTT. Translating it yields CASSTGPPINQPQHF.

Here the CDR3 reads CASSLVYTYEQYF. The CDR3 DNA is TGTGCCAGCAGCTTAGTGTATACCTACGAGCAGTACTTC. J is TRBJ2-7 and V is TRBV7-9, with D hard to call. This CDR3 region has 13 residues. Trimming removed 1 base at V and 2 bases at J, with 6 bases between. Germline V CDR1 and CDR2: SEHNR, FQNEAQ (reference sequence).

V is TRBV9 and J is TRBJ2-7; D is possibly TRBD1 (5 bases). The length of the CDR3 is 14 residues. V was pared by 0 bases and J by 7 bases, with 14 bases between. Germline assignment: CDR1 SGDLS and CDR2 YYNGEE. CDR3 sequence reads: CASSVESAGREQYF. The CDR3, as DNA: TGTGCCAGCAGCGTAGAAAGCGCAGGGCGGGAGCAGTACTTC.

This CDR3 is CASSLDPGDNEQFF. As DNA, the CDR3 is TGTGCCAGCAGCTTAGATCCCGGGGACAATGAGCAGTTCTTC. The gene calls are TRBV11-2 and TRBJ2-1; tentatively, D is TRBD2 (5 bases). The V gene lost 0 bases and the J gene lost 5 bases, with 8 bases spanning the gap. CDR1 and CDR2 (germline): SGHAT, FQNNGV. The CDR3 has 14 amino acids.

V and J are TRBV4-1 and TRBJ2-2; D may be TRBD1 or TRBD2 (5 bases each). Trimming removed 4 bases at V and 8 bases at J, with 17 bases between. Germline loops: CDR1 MGHRA, CDR2 YSYEKL. The CDR3 sequence is 15 residues long. For the CDR3, the DNA is TGCGCCAGCAGCCCCACCCGGGGCTTGTTGGGGGAGCTGTTTTTT. Protein sequence: CASSPTRGLLGELFF.